This entry is about one T cell receptor beta chain. What it recognizes is unknown. The data derive from a study of blood T cells in healthy people across ages. Overall study results and limits: Older age went with lower TCR beta diversity per million T cells, in a roughly linear way. The lack of PBMC sorting stopped any conclusive naive versus antigen-experienced comparison.

Alongside a J-beta primer mix, a sample-barcoded 5' primer served in a second PCR lasting roughly 6 to 12 cycles. TCRdb itself ran the 5' RACE reads through MiXCR, one entry per CDR3 protein. The sample has approximately 1.5 million distinct CDR3 sequences, about 35% seen once. Sample: blood. The receptor comes from a woman aged 25 to 39 in good health.

The CDR3 here is CASSPGTSGNSSPYEQYF. In nucleotides, the CDR3 is TGTGCCAGCAGCCCGGGGACTAGCGGGAATTCGAGCCCCTACGAGCAGTACTTC. V gene TRBV7-9 combines with J gene TRBJ2-7; TRBD2 matches 13 bases. The J segment lost 2 bases and the V segment lost 5 bases, leaving 12 bases of the junction unmatched. The germline V gene has CDR1 SEHNR and CDR2 FQNEAQ (reference sequence). This CDR3 region has 18 residues.